This T cell receptor (beta chain) was identified in a study of identical twins. One entry per CDR3 protein results from TCRdb running MiXCR on the 5' RACE reads. The data show 520,000 or so distinct CDR3 sequences, roughly a fifth seen once. Trimming removed 0 bases from V and 9 bases from J; junction bases left unmatched: 5. The CDR3 consists of 14 residues. Germline V gene data show CDR1 as DFQATT and CDR2 as SNEGSKA (reference sequence). This clonotype was counted only a few times. This sample was also put to use in a study of T cells expressing NK-cell markers. This second study says: Sorting was restricted to alpha-beta TCR T cells by an anti-gamma-delta TCR antibody in several experiments.

This clonotype originated in a woman younger than 30 in good health. The chain uses TRBV20-1 and TRBJ2-3; TRBD2 matches 11 bases. Material: CD4+ T cells sorted from blood. The CDR3, as DNA: TGCAGTGCTAGAGATGTACTAGCGGGAGAGACGCAGTATTTT. Protein: CSARDVLAGETQYF.